The 27 T cell receptor beta chains given below trace back to one sample, sequenced in a study of blood T cell repertoires in COVID-19. The protocol was immunoSEQ multiplex PCR, while the TCRdb copy is restricted to in-frame clones and leaves out a portion. Of 250,000 or so clones in the sample, about 91% were seen once. The specimen was peripheral blood. These receptors were obtained from a woman aged 25 to 39 with COVID-19, enrolled during active disease.

V is TRBV4-1 and J is TRBJ1-4; D unresolved. The CDR3 totals 13 residues. Trimming removed 3 bases from V and 5 bases from J, with 7 bases in between. Germline loops: CDR1 MGHRA, CDR2 YSYEKL. CDR3 residues: CASSQVQNEKLFF. CDR3 in DNA: TGCGCCAGCAGCCAGGTTCAGAATGAAAAACTGTTTTTT.

The V gene is TRBV5-1, the J gene TRBJ1-6; the D is unclear. Germline loops: CDR1 SGHRS, CDR2 YFSETQ. V was trimmed by 0 bases and J by 10 bases, leaving 17 bases between them. The CDR3 is 16 amino acids. The CDR3 DNA follows: TGCGCCAGCAGCTTGGACGGGTTGGGTCAAGGATCACCCCTCCACTTT. Translating gives CASSLDGLGQGSPLHF.

This chain uses TRBV18 with TRBJ1-2; 12 nucleotides agree with TRBD1. This CDR3 contains 15 residues. V shed 3 bases and J 3 bases; nucleotides not matched to a gene: 2. Germline assignment: CDR1 KGHSH and CDR2 LQKENI. CDR3 region: CASSPGTGGDYGYTF. The CDR3 DNA reads TGTGCCAGCTCACCTGGGACAGGGGGCGACTATGGCTACACCTTC.

The V and J genes are TRBV5-1 and TRBJ2-7; a possible D gene is TRBD1 (7 bases). The V gene's germline CDR1 is SGHRS and CDR2 YFSETQ. The CDR3 has 15 amino acids. V was clipped by 1 base and J by 5 bases, with 16 bases between them. The CDR3 DNA sequence: TGCGCCAGCAGCTTGAATCCAGGGGGAGGAAACGAGCAGTACTTC. This gives the protein CASSLNPGGGNEQYF.

The rearrangement links TRBV2 to TRBJ2-7, with D perhaps TRBD2 (6 bases). Per germline, CDR1 SNHLY and CDR2 FYNNEI. Trimming cost V 6 bases and J 6 bases, with 12 bases left between them. The CDR3 has 12 amino acids. The DNA for the CDR3 is TGTGCCAGCAGCCCCCCCGGGGGCGAGCAGTACTTC. It yields the protein CASSPPGGEQYF.

In this sample, this clone turned up once. The chain joins TRBV2 to TRBJ1-5; D is ambiguous. The V end was cut by 6 bases, the J end by 7 bases, with 10 bases between. Germline CDR1 is SNHLY and CDR2 is FYNNEI. This CDR3 is built from 12 residues. For the CDR3, the DNA is TGTGCCAGCAGCCCCCCCCAACAGCCCCAGCATTTT. Amino acids: CASSPPQQPQHF.

The chain employs TRBV4-2 and TRBJ1-1; D uncertain. The V end lost 0 bases, the J end lost 6 bases, and 23 bases lay between the germline ends. The CDR3 is 18 amino acids. Germline CDR1 reads LGHNA; CDR2 reads YNFKEQ. CDR3 in DNA: TGTGCCAGCAGCCAAGATCGCGGCAGCTCGGCCCTGAGGGCTGAAGCTTTCTTT. It encodes CASSQDRGSSALRAEAFF.

The V and J genes are TRBV28 and TRBJ2-5; 10 nucleotides align to TRBD1. The CDR3 is 15 amino acids. Germline V gene lookup returns CDR1 MDHEN and CDR2 SYDVKM. V shed 4 bases and J 4 bases; nucleotides not matched to a gene: 6. For the CDR3, the DNA is TGTGCCAGCAGTTCCCGCAGGGACAGGGGAGAGACCCAGTACTTC. Protein: CASSSRRDRGETQYF.

The chain employs TRBV19 and TRBJ2-3; 11 bases fit TRBD2. The CDR3 runs 16 residues. Trimming at V came to 6 bases and at J to 3 bases, leaving 8 bases not matched to a gene. In germline, CDR1 is LNHDA, CDR2 SQIVND (reference sequence). The CDR3 DNA reads as TGTGCCAGTAGAGACCGTAGCGGGGGGGGAACAGATACGCAGTATTTT. Its protein is CASRDRSGGGTDTQYF.

The gene calls are TRBV5-4 and TRBJ2-1, with D perhaps TRBD2 (6 bases). V was cut by 4 bases and J by 5 bases, with 19 bases left in between. Germline V CDR1 and CDR2: SGHNT, YYREEE (reference sequence). This CDR3 has 16 residues. CDR3 amino acids: CASSPDGTSRDNEQFF. The DNA for the CDR3 is TGTGCCAGCAGCCCGGATGGGACTTCGAGAGACAATGAGCAGTTCTTC.

The table lists this clone with a few counts. This chain uses TRBV3-1 (or the pseudogene TRBV3-2) with TRBJ2-2, with 12 bases that match TRBD1. Trimming removed 1 base from V and 8 bases from J; junction bases left unmatched: 5. CDR1 and CDR2 (germline): LGHDT, YNNKEL (reference sequence). CDR3 length: 16 residues. CDR3: CASSQAGTGGGGELFF. The CDR3 bases are TGTGCCAGCAGCCAAGCGGGGACAGGGGGCGGAGGGGAGCTGTTTTTT.

Written as DNA, the CDR3 is TGCAGCGTTGAAGATCCGCTCTCCGGGGAAGACGAGCAGTACTTC. Translation gives CSVEDPLSGEDEQYF. This sequence joins TRBV29-1 and TRBJ2-7; D may be TRBD2 (5 bases). The CDR3 extends over 15 amino acids. With 0 bases removed from V and 5 bases from J, the gap between germline ends came to 17 bases. Germline V gives CDR1 SQVTM, CDR2 ANQGSEA.

This chain uses TRBV19 with TRBJ2-7; TRBD1 agrees at 8 bases. CDR1 is LNHDA, CDR2 SQIVND, per germline (reference sequence). This CDR3 is 13 amino acids long. The J segment lost 7 bases and the V segment lost 4 bases, leaving 6 bases of the junction unmatched. CDR3 bases: TGTGCCAGTAGTAACGGACAGGGTGGGGAGCAGTACGTC. Protein: CASSNGQGGEQYV.

V is TRBV5-6 and J is TRBJ2-1, with D possibly TRBD1 on 6 matching bases. The CDR3 contains 15 residues. Trimming removed 3 bases from V and 6 bases from J, with 16 bases in between. Per the germline V gene, CDR1 is SGHDT and CDR2 is YYEEEE. CDR3 bases: TGTGCCAGCAGCTACGCAGGGCGGACAGTCAATGAGCAGTTCTTC. This encodes CASSYAGRTVNEQFF.

This chain joins TRBV3-1 (or the pseudogene TRBV3-2) and TRBJ1-2, with D possibly TRBD1 on 6 matching bases. This CDR3 is built from 13 residues. Between the trimmed V and J ends, which lost 1 base and 8 bases, there was a span of 11 bases. Germline V CDR1 and CDR2: LGHDT, YNNKEL (reference sequence). CDR3 loop: CASSQADRLGYTF. The CDR3 region has the DNA TGTGCCAGCAGCCAAGCGGACAGATTGGGCTACACCTTC.

This clone showed up just a few times. V usage is TRBV7-9 and J usage is TRBJ1-2; TRBD1 is a possible D gene (6 bases). The CDR3 runs to 15 residues. The germline V gene encodes CDR1 SEHNR and CDR2 FQNEAQ (reference sequence). V shed 0 bases and J shed 6 bases, with 14 bases lying between them. The CDR3 sequence is CASSLALTGQDGYTF. DNA for the CDR3: TGTGCCAGCAGCTTAGCGCTCACAGGGCAGGATGGCTACACCTTC. Full variable domain (rest looked up from reference TRBV7-9 and TRBJ1-2): DTGVSQNPRHKITKRGQNVTFRCDPISEHNRLYWYRQTLGQGPEFLTYFQNEAQLEKSRLLSDRFSAERPKGSFSTLEIQRTEQGDSAMYLCASSLALTGQDGYTFGSGTRLTVV.

The chain links TRBV2 to TRBJ1-2, with 10 bases lining up with TRBD1. Per the germline V gene, CDR1 is SNHLY and CDR2 is FYNNEI. With V trimmed by 7 bases and J by 8 bases, 13 bases remained unmatched. The length of the CDR3 is 15 residues. CDR3 loop: CASIFQPGQGLGYTF. CDR3 DNA sequence: TGTGCCAGCATATTCCAGCCGGGACAGGGGTTGGGCTACACCTTC.

The V gene is TRBV2, the J gene TRBJ2-2; D uncertain. Trimming shortened V by 7 bases and J by 1 base, and 10 bases separated the two germline ends. Germline CDR1 and CDR2: SNHLY and FYNNEI. This CDR3 is built from 14 residues. The CDR3 region is CASKWHQNTGELFF. CDR3 in DNA: TGTGCCAGCAAGTGGCACCAGAACACCGGGGAGCTGTTTTTT.

In its sample, this clone was seen once. This chain joins TRBV3-1 (or the pseudogene TRBV3-2) and TRBJ1-4; 7 nucleotides agree with TRBD1. Germline V gene lookup returns CDR1 LGHDT and CDR2 YNNKEL (reference sequence). Trimming cost V 1 base and J 7 bases; bases outside gene matches: 12. The CDR3 consists of 17 residues. CDR3 protein: CASSQGAGGAWSEKLFF. The CDR3, as DNA: TGTGCCAGCAGCCAAGGCGCAGGGGGAGCTTGGAGTGAAAAACTGTTTTTT.

The chain uses TRBV6-6 and TRBJ1-6; 7 bases are shared with TRBD1. The CDR3 is 15 amino acids. The germline gives CDR1 MNHNY, CDR2 SVGAGI (reference sequence). The V segment lost 7 bases and the J segment 5 bases; nucleotides outside the gene matches: 8. The CDR3, as DNA: TGTGCCAGCAATCCGGGACAGCTTGATAATTCACCCCTCCACTTT. Translated, it gives CASNPGQLDNSPLHF.

This clone was found a few times. The J gene is TRBJ2-1, the V gene TRBV29-1; 7 nucleotides agree with TRBD2. The CDR3 contains 13 residues. V shed 8 bases and J 4 bases; nucleotides not matched to a gene: 8. Germline V gene lookup returns CDR1 SQVTM and CDR2 ANQGSEA. This chain's CDR3 is CSLERGRYNEQFF. The CDR3 nucleotides are TGCAGCTTGGAGCGGGGAAGGTACAATGAGCAGTTCTTC.

This chain connects TRBV12-3 or TRBV12-4 to TRBJ1-1; no definite D call. The V gene lost 0 bases and the J gene lost 11 bases, with 10 bases spanning the gap. This CDR3 comprises 12 residues. This CDR3 is CASSLALRRAFF. The DNA for the CDR3 is TGTGCCAGCAGTTTAGCGCTGAGGAGGGCTTTCTTT.

The chain links TRBV5-6 to TRBJ2-1, with a possible D match to TRBD2 (5 bases). The V gene lost 2 bases and the J gene lost 4 bases, with 13 bases spanning the gap. Germline V gene data show CDR1 as SGHDT and CDR2 as YYEEEE. The CDR3 is made up of 15 amino acids. This chain's CDR3 is CASSFSVAPYNEQFF. For the CDR3, the DNA is TGTGCCAGCAGCTTTTCGGTAGCGCCTTACAATGAGCAGTTCTTC.

This chain joins TRBV11-3 and TRBJ1-1; D is undetermined. Per germline, CDR1 SGHNT and CDR2 YENEEA. Trimming pared 6 bases from V and 11 bases from J, leaving 19 bases between. This CDR3 region has 13 residues. CDR3 DNA sequence: TGTGCCAGCAGTTCCACCCGGACCCGGGAGGCTTTCTTT. Translation: CASSSTRTREAFF.

The rearrangement uses TRBV19 and TRBJ2-4, with 11 bases aligning to TRBD2. With 3 bases clipped from V and 4 bases from J, the junction kept 5 bases outside the gene matches. Per germline, CDR1 LNHDA and CDR2 SQIVND (reference sequence). This CDR3 is built from 16 residues. The CDR3 DNA follows: TGTGCCAGTAGTATGGCCGGGACTAGCGGTAAAAACATTCAGTACTTC. Translation: CASSMAGTSGKNIQYF.

The chain uses TRBV19 and TRBJ1-1; D ambiguous. Trimming removed 4 bases from V and 1 base from J, with 7 bases in between. The CDR3 loop spans 13 amino acids. CDR1 is LNHDA and CDR2 is SQIVND in the germline V gene (reference sequence). The CDR3 here is CASSTLKNTEAFF. CDR3 coding DNA: TGTGCCAGTAGTACCTTAAAGAACACTGAAGCTTTCTTT.

In DNA form, the CDR3 reads TGTGCCACCAGCAGATCAAGGGGACAGGGTACTGAAAAACTGTTTTTT. Protein product: CATSRSRGQGTEKLFF. The chain couples TRBV15 to TRBJ1-4, with 9 bases fitting TRBD1. V gave up 2 bases and J gave up 7 bases; unmatched junction bases: 8. Germline lookup yields CDR1 LNHNV and CDR2 YYDKDF (reference sequence). The CDR3 contains 16 residues.